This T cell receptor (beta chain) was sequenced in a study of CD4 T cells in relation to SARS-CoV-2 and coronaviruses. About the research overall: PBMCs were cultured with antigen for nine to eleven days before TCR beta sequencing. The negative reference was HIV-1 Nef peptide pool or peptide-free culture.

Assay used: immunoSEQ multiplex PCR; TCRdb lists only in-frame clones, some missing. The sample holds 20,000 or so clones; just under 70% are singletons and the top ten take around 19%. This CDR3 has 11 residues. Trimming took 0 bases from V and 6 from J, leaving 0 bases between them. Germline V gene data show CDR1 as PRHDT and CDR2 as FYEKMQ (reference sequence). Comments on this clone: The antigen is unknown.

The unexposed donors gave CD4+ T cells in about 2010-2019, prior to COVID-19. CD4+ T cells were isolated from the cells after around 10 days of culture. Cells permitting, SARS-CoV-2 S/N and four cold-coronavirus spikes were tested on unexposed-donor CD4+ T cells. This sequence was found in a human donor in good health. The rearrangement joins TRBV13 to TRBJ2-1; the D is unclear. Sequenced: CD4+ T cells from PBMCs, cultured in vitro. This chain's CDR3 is CASSLGNEQFF. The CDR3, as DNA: TGTGCCAGCAGCTTAGGCAATGAGCAGTTCTTC. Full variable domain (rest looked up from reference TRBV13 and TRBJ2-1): AAGVIQSPRHLIKEKRETATLKCYPIPRHDTVYWYQQGPGQDPQFLISFYEKMQSDKGSIPDRFSAQQFSDYHSELNMSSLELGDSALYFCASSLGNEQFFGPGTRLTVL.